What follows are 8 T cell receptor beta chains derived from one specimen sequenced in a study of blood T cells in healthy people across ages. The use of a sample-barcoded 5' primer and a J-beta primer mix characterized a second PCR of roughly 6 to 11 cycles. From the 5' RACE reads, TCRdb called clonotypes with MiXCR, one entry per CDR3 protein. The repertoire holds hundreds of thousands of distinct CDR3 sequences, around 21% seen once, with approximately 3.6% in the top ten. The specimen sequenced was blood. The receptors here all came from a man between 65 and 85 years old in good health.

A few counts support this clonotype. The chain combines TRBV5-1 with TRBJ2-3; TRBD1 matches at 7 bases. The CDR3 is 15 residues long. From germline, CDR1 is SGHRS and CDR2 YFSETQ. The trim removed 4 bases at V and 1 base at J, leaving 6 bases unmatched. CDR3 in DNA: TGCGCCAGCAGCATCACCGGGACAGGCACAGATACGCAGTATTTT. It translates to CASSITGTGTDTQYF.

The J gene is TRBJ1-4, the V gene TRBV28; D gene uncertain. CDR1 is MDHEN, CDR2 SYDVKM, per germline. The CDR3 sequence is 11 residues long. Trimming took off 6 bases at V and 8 bases at J, with 7 bases between the two ends. Here the CDR3 reads CASSTWEKLFF. The CDR3 DNA reads TGTGCCAGCAGCACCTGGGAAAAACTGTTTTTT.

V usage is TRBV20-1 and J usage is TRBJ1-1, with TRBD1 matching over 8 bases. Trimming took 5 bases from V and 3 from J; bases not matched to a gene: 8. CDR3 size: 14 residues. Germline V lookup: CDR1 DFQATT, CDR2 SNEGSKA (reference sequence). The CDR3 spells CSAGKTGEDTEAFF. DNA for the CDR3: TGCAGTGCTGGGAAGACAGGGGAAGACACTGAAGCTTTCTTT.

The chain uses TRBV5-1 and TRBJ2-5; D is tentatively TRBD1 or TRBD2 (6 bases each). The CDR3 is made up of 16 amino acids. V was pared by 3 bases and J by 5 bases, with 20 bases between. In germline, CDR1 is SGHRS, CDR2 YFSETQ. CDR3 in amino acids: CASSSPSDRRVETQYF. The CDR3 nucleotides are TGCGCCAGCAGCTCCCCCAGCGACAGGAGGGTGGAGACCCAGTACTTC.

This clonotype showed up just a few times. The rearrangement links TRBV10-3 to TRBJ2-1; D is unresolved. This CDR3 is 14 amino acids long. Trimming took off 0 bases at V and 7 bases at J, with 10 bases between the two ends. CDR1 is ENHRY and CDR2 is SYGVKD in the germline V gene. The CDR3 coding sequence is TGTGCCATCAGTGAGTCTGGCAGAGTGAATGAGCAGTTCTTC. It codes for CAISESGRVNEQFF.

The chain is built from TRBV7-2 and TRBJ2-3, with 7 bases lining up with TRBD1. After removal of 2 bases from V and 8 bases from J, the junction contained 16 bases not matched to a gene. This CDR3 contains 17 residues. Germline lookup yields CDR1 SGHTA and CDR2 FQGNSA. CDR3 bases: TGTGCCAGCAGCTTACTCGGGGTAGCAGGGGGATTGGGTACGCAGTATTTT. Its translation is CASSLLGVAGGLGTQYF. The whole variable domain, filled in from reference TRBV7-2 and TRBJ2-3, reads GAGVSQSPSNKVTEKGKDVELRCDPISGHTALYWYRQSLGQGLEFLIYFQGNSAPDKSGLPSDRFSAERTGGSVSTLTIQRTQQEDSAVYLCASSLLGVAGGLGTQYFGPGTRLTVL.

This clonotype was detected a few times. This sequence joins TRBV29-1 and TRBJ1-2; TRBD1 aligns across 10 bases. V was clipped by 0 bases and J by 1 base; unmatched bases: 2. The CDR3 extends over 15 amino acids. Germline lookup yields CDR1 SQVTM and CDR2 ANQGSEA. The CDR3 DNA sequence: TGCAGCGTTGAAGAAGGGACAGGGGTTAACTATGGCTACACCTTC. It encodes CSVEEGTGVNYGYTF.

There are a few counts of this clonotype. This rearrangement joins TRBV20-1 to TRBJ2-3; D is possibly TRBD2 (5 bases). The ends were cut back, 6 bases at V and 4 bases at J, with 17 bases in the middle. Germline loops: CDR1 DFQATT, CDR2 SNEGSKA (reference sequence). The CDR3 totals 14 residues. CDR3 nucleotides: TGCAGTGCAGTGCCCTCTCCCGGGGCAGATACGCAGTATTTT. Protein product: CSAVPSPGADTQYF.